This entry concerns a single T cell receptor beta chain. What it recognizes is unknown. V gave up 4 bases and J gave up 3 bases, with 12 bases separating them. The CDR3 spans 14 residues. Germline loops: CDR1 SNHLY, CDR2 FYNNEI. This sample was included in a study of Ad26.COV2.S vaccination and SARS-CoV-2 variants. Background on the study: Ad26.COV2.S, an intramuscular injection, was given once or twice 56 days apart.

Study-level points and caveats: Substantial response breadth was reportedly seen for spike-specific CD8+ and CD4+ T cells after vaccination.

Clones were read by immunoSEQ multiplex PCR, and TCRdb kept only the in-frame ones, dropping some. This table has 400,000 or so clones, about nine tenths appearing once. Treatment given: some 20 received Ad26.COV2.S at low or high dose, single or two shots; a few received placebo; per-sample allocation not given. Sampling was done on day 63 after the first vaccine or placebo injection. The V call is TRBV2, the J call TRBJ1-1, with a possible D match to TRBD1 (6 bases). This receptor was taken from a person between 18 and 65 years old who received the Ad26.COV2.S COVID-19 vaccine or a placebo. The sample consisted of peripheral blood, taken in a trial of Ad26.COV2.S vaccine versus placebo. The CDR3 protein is CASSGTVGYTEAFF. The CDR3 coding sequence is TGTGCCAGCAGTGGGACAGTTGGCTACACTGAAGCTTTCTTT.